This T cell receptor beta chain emerged from a study of response to subunit inactivated influenza vaccine. With regard to this clonotype: Its antigen is still unknown.

Study-wide results and caveats: New T cells are recruited in small numbers by each seasonal influenza vaccination, according to the authors' suggestion.

Using its own MiXCR run on the RT-PCR reads, TCRdb lists one record per CDR3 protein. The sample yields about 500,000 distinct CDR3 sequences, around 13% seen once. The germline V gene encodes CDR1 ENHRY and CDR2 SYGVKD. Losses at the gene ends were 0 bases for V and 4 bases for J; bases not matched to a gene: 8. The CDR3 extends over 17 amino acids. J is TRBJ2-3 and V is TRBV10-3, with TRBD2 matching 9 bases. Material: PBMCs from blood, obtained roughly 46 days after vaccination. This TCR was recovered from a man aged 50 or older who received an inactivated influenza vaccine. The DNA of the CDR3 is TGTGCCATCAGTGAGTCGACGGGCGGGGGGGCGGCAGATACGCAGTATTTT. Protein product: CAISESTGGGAADTQYF.